Listed below are T cell receptor beta chains from one sample, sequenced in a study of OX40 agonist ivuxolimab in advanced cancers. The protocol was immunoSEQ multiplex PCR, while the TCRdb copy is restricted to in-frame clones and leaves out a portion. The sample holds around 77,000 clones; 65% to 90% are singletons and the top ten take roughly 0.62%. The material was CD4+ or CD8+ T cells sorted from blood, obtained in a trial of the OX40 agonist ivuxolimab. The receptors derive from an adult with an advanced solid tumor such as melanoma, head and neck, liver or kidney cancer. The CDR3 runs from the conserved cysteine through the conserved F or W. D genes are given only for firm matches. Clone size is given for some rows only: seen once, a few or many times, or a class if the clone is expanded.

clone size	D gene	V gene	J gene	CDR3 protein	CDR3 DNA
-	TRBD1	TRBV7-8	TRBJ1-4	CASSFDRGREKLFF	TGTGCCAGCAGTTTTGACAGGGGGCGTGAAAAACTGTTTTTT
-	-	TRBV5-8	TRBJ2-5	CASSLDPGQETQYF	TGTGCCAGCAGCTTGGATCCAGGACAAGAGACCCAGTACTTC
once	-	TRBV7-9	TRBJ2-2	CASSSGERELFF	TGTGCCAGCAGCTCTGGGGAGCGGGAGCTGTTTTTT
-	TRBD1	TRBV10-3	TRBJ1-2	CAISSTGQGSGYTF	TGTGCCATCAGTTCCACGGGACAGGGAAGCGGCTACACCTTC
-	TRBD1	TRBV14	TRBJ2-7	CASSQATGASYEQYF	TGTGCCAGCAGCCAGGCGACAGGGGCCTCCTACGAGCAGTACTTC
-	TRBD1	TRBV6-6	TRBJ1-4	CASGDRGAANEKLFF	TGTGCCAGCGGAGACAGGGGCGCAGCTAATGAAAAACTGTTTTTT
-	-	TRBV5-6	TRBJ2-3	CASSLWSLSTDTQYF	TGTGCCAGCAGCTTGTGGAGCCTTAGCACAGATACGCAGTATTTT
medium-sized	TRBD1	TRBV27	TRBJ1-5	CASSSGFYRGQGADQPQHF	TGTGCCAGCAGCTCGGGTTTCTACCGGGGGCAGGGGGCTGATCAGCCCCAGCATTTT
-	TRBD1	TRBV29-1	TRBJ2-1	CSVAFGQGRGNEQFF	TGCAGCGTCGCCTTTGGACAGGGTAGGGGCAATGAGCAGTTCTTC
-	-	TRBV6-5	TRBJ2-5	CASSQAETQYF	TGTGCCAGCAGTCAGGCCGAGACCCAGTACTTC
-	-	TRBV18	TRBJ1-3	CASSPLSGPGNTIYF	TGTGCCAGCTCACCACTGTCAGGTCCTGGGAACACCATATATTTT
-	-	TRBV30	TRBJ1-2	CAWTGEDNYGYTF	TGTGCCTGGACAGGGGAGGATAACTATGGCTACACCTTC
-	-	TRBV14	TRBJ1-4	CASSQETLIGLFF	TGTGCCAGCAGCCAAGAAACACTCATAGGGCTGTTTTTT
-	-	TRBV9	TRBJ2-1	CASSTRTGYNEQFF	TGTGCCAGCAGCACTCGGACTGGTTACAATGAGCAGTTCTTC
-	-	TRBV5-1	TRBJ1-4	CASSLGSANEKLFF	TGCGCCAGCAGCTTGGGCAGTGCCAATGAAAAACTGTTTTTT
-	-	TRBV6-6	TRBJ2-7	CASSYTGGTYEQYF	TGTGCCAGCAGTTATACCGGGGGCACCTACGAGCAGTACTTC
-	-	TRBV5-8	TRBJ1-4	CASRLYLQEKLFF	TGTGCCAGCAGGTTATACCTCCAGGAAAAACTGTTTTTT
-	-	TRBV7-9	TRBJ1-1	CASSLAGSVNTEAFF	TGTGCCAGCAGCTTAGCTGGCAGCGTGAACACTGAAGCTTTCTTT
-	-	TRBV6-5	TRBJ1-1	CASSSPSRNTEAFF	TGTGCCAGCTCTTCCCCCTCCCGAAACACTGAAGCTTTCTTT
-	-	TRBV18	TRBJ1-6	CASSPGGGAGSPLHF	TGTGCCAGCTCACCAGGGGGAGGAGCAGGTTCACCCCTCCACTTT
-	TRBD1	TRBV7-2	TRBJ2-7	CASSLEGQISYEQYF	TGTGCCAGCAGCTTAGAGGGACAGATCTCCTACGAGCAGTACTTC
-	-	TRBV19	TRBJ2-3	CASSTLVGGADTQYF	TGTGCCAGTAGTACCCTCGTGGGGGGCGCAGATACGCAGTATTTT
-	TRBD2	TRBV5-4	TRBJ2-3	CASGSGGTDTQYF	TGTGCCAGCGGAAGCGGGGGCACAGATACGCAGTATTTT
-	TRBD1	TRBV6-6	TRBJ1-5	CASSYSGQGYNQPQHF	TGTGCCAGCAGTTACAGCGGACAGGGATACAATCAGCCCCAGCATTTT
-	-	TRBV7-6	TRBJ1-4	CASSLSGNANEKLFF	TGTGCCAGCAGCTTATCGGGTAACGCTAATGAAAAACTGTTTTTT
-	-	TRBV7-9	TRBJ1-2	CASSLNSAALNYGYTF	TGTGCCAGCAGCTTAAATTCGGCAGCGCTAAACTATGGCTACACCTTC
once	TRBD2	TRBV4-2	TRBJ2-5	CASSQGLGPLGQYF	TGTGCCAGCAGCCAGGGACTAGGCCCCCTAGGGCAGTACTTC
-	TRBD1	TRBV25-1	TRBJ2-2	CASSDSGGVFTGELFF	TGTGCCAGCAGTGATTCAGGGGGCGTATTCACCGGGGAGCTGTTTTTT
-	-	TRBV27	TRBJ1-2	CASSLGRSYGYTF	TGTGCCAGCAGTTTGGGTAGGTCCTATGGCTACACCTTC
-	TRBD1	TRBV7-8	TRBJ2-3	CASSSGTGGTDTQYF	TGTGCCAGCAGCTCAGGGACAGGGGGAACAGATACGCAGTATTTT
-	TRBD1	TRBV6-5	TRBJ2-3	CASRNDRGRPDTQYF	TGTGCCAGCAGAAACGACAGGGGTAGGCCAGATACGCAGTATTTT
-	-	TRBV25-1	TRBJ2-1	CASSDWEDYNEQFF	TGTGCCAGCAGTGATTGGGAGGACTACAATGAGCAGTTCTTC
once	-	TRBV19	TRBJ2-7	CASSKPGTSYEQYF	TGTGCCAGTAGTAAACCCGGGACCTCCTACGAGCAGTACTTC
-	TRBD2	TRBV4-1	TRBJ2-7	CASSRQREGNYEQYF	TGCGCCAGCAGCCGCCAAAGGGAGGGAAACTACGAGCAGTACTTC
-	-	TRBV29-1	TRBJ2-3	CSVERARNTDTQYF	TGCAGCGTTGAGCGGGCGAGAAACACAGATACGCAGTATTTT